Presented here are 5 T cell receptor beta chains from one specimen sequenced in a study of blood T cell repertoires in COVID-19. Sequenced by immunoSEQ multiplex PCR; TCRdb stores in-frame clones only, minus some. The profile shows under 200,000 clones, 65% to 85% of them singletons. Sequenced sample: peripheral blood. The receptors originated from a woman in her sixties with acute or convalescent COVID-19.

The chain combines TRBV6-8 with TRBJ2-7; D not resolved. The V end was cut by 3 bases, the J end by 1 base, with 13 bases between. CDR1 MNHGY and CDR2 SAAAGT come from the germline V gene. The length of the CDR3 is 15 residues. The CDR3 spells CASSYRLNSSYEQYF. DNA of the CDR3: TGTGCCAGCAGTTATCGATTGAACAGTTCCTACGAGCAGTACTTC.

The V gene is TRBV5-1, the J gene TRBJ1-4; TRBD1 agrees at 8 bases. J lost 14 bases, V lost 4 bases, and 13 bases had no gene match. CDR1 is SGHRS, CDR2 YFSETQ, per germline. This CDR3 has 14 amino acids. CDR3 amino acids: CASSPGQGHGGLFF. Here the CDR3 DNA reads TGCGCCAGCAGCCCCGGACAGGGCCACGGGGGGCTGTTTTTT.

The J gene is TRBJ2-1, the V gene TRBV24-1; 8 bases align to TRBD2. The germline CDR1 and CDR2 sequences are KGHDR and SFDVKD. V shed 7 bases and J 5 bases; nucleotides not matched to a gene: 3. The CDR3 runs to 13 residues. The CDR3: CATRAGGNNEQFF. The CDR3, as DNA: TGTGCCACCAGGGCGGGGGGCAACAATGAGCAGTTCTTC.

The rearrangement links TRBV28 to TRBJ1-2; TRBD1 aligns across 8 bases. The germline V gene has CDR1 MDHEN and CDR2 SYDVKM. The ends lost 7 bases at V and 6 bases at J; junction bases unmatched: 19. This CDR3 spans 17 amino acids. The DNA for the CDR3 is TGTGCCAGCACCGGTCGGCAGGGGGCGCGTGGGGTAGATGGCTACACCTTC. Translation: CASTGRQGARGVDGYTF.

This clone was seen once. This chain connects TRBV7-2 to TRBJ2-7; 7 nucleotides agree with TRBD1. CDR3 length: 13 amino acids. From germline, CDR1 is SGHTA and CDR2 FQGNSA. The V gene end was trimmed by 5 bases and the J gene end by 6 bases; junction bases not matched to a gene: 7. CDR3 protein: CASSIRQGSEQYF. The CDR3 DNA reads as TGTGCCAGCAGCATTAGACAGGGTAGCGAGCAGTACTTC.